The 16 T cell receptor beta chains given below trace back to one sample, sequenced in a study of blood T cell repertoires in COVID-19. Measured with immunoSEQ multiplex PCR; TCRdb has only the in-frame clones, and not every one. In the table there are roughly 150,000 clones, around 82% of which are singletons. Specimen: peripheral blood. These receptors came from a man between 65 and 85 years old with active or convalescent COVID-19.

The chain links TRBV11-2 to TRBJ2-7; the match to TRBD2 covers 10 bases. The ends lost 5 bases at V and 3 bases at J; junction bases unmatched: 7. CDR3 length: 15 residues. Germline assignment: CDR1 SGHAT and CDR2 FQNNGV. CDR3 residues: CASSIGLAELYEQYF. DNA of the CDR3: TGTGCCAGCAGCATAGGACTAGCGGAGCTCTACGAGCAGTACTTC.

CDR3 sequence: CASSPAGVGYGYTF. CDR3 bases: TGCGCCAGCAGCCCCGCCGGGGTGGGGTATGGCTACACCTTC. This chain joins TRBV5-1 and TRBJ1-2; no clear D gene. CDR1 and CDR2 (germline): SGHRS, YFSETQ. The CDR3 length is 14 residues. The V end was cut by 4 bases, the J end by 5 bases, with 15 bases between. The complete variable domain, with remaining parts taken from reference TRBV5-1 and TRBJ1-2, reads KAGVTQTPRYLIKTRGQQVTLSCSPISGHRSVSWYQQTPGQGLQFLFEYFSETQRNKGNFPGRFSGRQFSNSRSEMNVSTLELGDSALYLCASSPAGVGYGYTFGSGTRLTVV.

V gene TRBV7-2 combines with J gene TRBJ2-7; TRBD2 matches at 7 bases. Trimming removed 0 bases from V and 6 bases from J; junction bases left unmatched: 14. This CDR3 has 17 amino acids. The germline V gene has CDR1 SGHTA and CDR2 FQGNSA. The CDR3 DNA follows: TGTGCCAGCAGCTTAGCGTTGGGGACGGGGGGAGCGAGCGAGCAGTACTTC. Protein product: CASSLALGTGGASEQYF.

V usage is TRBV7-9 and J usage is TRBJ2-6, with D perhaps TRBD1 (6 bases). The germline CDR1 and CDR2 sequences are SEHNR and FQNEAQ (reference sequence). The CDR3 is made up of 19 amino acids. V was shortened by 3 bases and J by 0 bases, with 18 bases between the two germline ends. The CDR3 region is CASSFGLRTDNSGANVLTF. CDR3 in DNA: TGTGCCAGCAGCTTTGGCCTCAGGACAGACAACTCTGGGGCCAACGTCCTGACTTTC. The full variable domain, its missing parts supplied by reference TRBV7-9 and TRBJ2-6, is DTGVSQNPRHKITKRGQNVTFRCDPISEHNRLYWYRQTLGQGPEFLTYFQNEAQLEKSRLLSDRFSAERPKGSFSTLEIQRTEQGDSAMYLCASSFGLRTDNSGANVLTFGAGSRLTVL.

A single count supports this clone. The rearrangement uses TRBV28 and TRBJ2-7, with TRBD1 identical over 8 bases. The CDR3 consists of 14 residues. Germline CDR1 reads MDHEN; CDR2 reads SYDVKM. The V and J ends lost 6 bases and 0 bases, in that order; junction bases with no gene match: 4. This CDR3 is CASSEGQASYEQYF. In DNA, the CDR3 is TGTGCCAGCAGCGAGGGACAGGCCTCCTACGAGCAGTACTTC.

The CDR3 DNA reads TGTGCCAGCAGCGGGAACAGGGGCCACAATGAGCAGTTCTTC. Its translation is CASSGNRGHNEQFF. V gene TRBV9 combines with J gene TRBJ2-1; 7 positions agree with TRBD1. Looked up from germline, CDR1 is SGDLS and CDR2 is YYNGEE. The length of the CDR3 is 14 residues. V lost 3 bases, J lost 5 bases, and 5 bases stayed unmatched. The variable domain in full, with the rest retrieved from reference TRBV9 and TRBJ2-1, is DSGVTQTPKHLITATGQRVTLRCSPRSGDLSVYWYQQSLDQGLQFLIQYYNGEERAKGNILERFSAQQFPDLHSELNLSSLELGDSALYFCASSGNRGHNEQFFGPGTRLTVL.

The CDR3 region is CASSSRVVDSPLHF. The CDR3 coding sequence is TGTGCCAGCAGTTCCAGGGTGGTGGATTCACCCCTCCACTTT. The V and J genes are TRBV27 and TRBJ1-6; weak D call: TRBD1 (5 bases). This CDR3 region has 14 residues. V was pared by 4 bases and J by 8 bases, with 12 bases between. CDR1 and CDR2 (germline): MNHEY, SMNVEV (reference sequence).

The chain recombines TRBV7-2 with TRBJ2-1, with 8 nucleotides matching TRBD2. The CDR3 extends over 15 amino acids. V shed 1 base, J shed 9 bases, and the junction held 8 bases outside the gene matches. Germline V lookup: CDR1 SGHTA, CDR2 FQGNSA. This chain's CDR3 is CASSLVSGGPSEQFF. DNA of the CDR3: TGTGCCAGCAGCTTAGTGTCGGGGGGGCCCTCTGAGCAGTTCTTC.

The V gene is TRBV7-6, the J gene TRBJ2-5; 8 bases fit TRBD1. Germline assignment: CDR1 SGHVS and CDR2 FNYEAQ. V was clipped by 4 bases and J by 4 bases; unmatched bases: 11. CDR3 size: 16 residues. This CDR3 reads CASSSTDRGVPETQYF. The CDR3 nucleotides are TGTGCCAGCAGCTCGACAGACAGGGGAGTTCCAGAGACCCAGTACTTC. The variable domain in full, completed from reference TRBV7-6 and TRBJ2-5, reads GAGVSQSPRYKVTKRGQDVALRCDPISGHVSLYWYRQALGQGPEFLTYFNYEAQQDKSGLPNDRFSAERPEGSISTLTIQRTEQRDSAMYRCASSSTDRGVPETQYFGPGTRLLVL.

The chain combines TRBV29-1 with TRBJ1-1; 9 nucleotides agree with TRBD1. CDR1 SQVTM and CDR2 ANQGSEA come from the germline V gene. The CDR3 spans 14 residues. V shed 6 bases and J 5 bases; nucleotides not matched to a gene: 10. The CDR3 reads CSVEPGQGRTEAFF. The CDR3 coding sequence is TGCAGCGTAGAACCGGGACAGGGCAGAACTGAAGCTTTCTTT.

This chain joins TRBV7-8 and TRBJ2-2; a possible D gene is TRBD2 (6 bases). Trimming took 4 bases from V and 4 from J, leaving 10 bases between them. This CDR3 is 14 amino acids long. In germline, CDR1 is SGHVS, CDR2 FQNEAQ. The CDR3 sequence is CASSSGLSTGELFF. CDR3 DNA sequence: TGTGCCAGCAGCTCGGGACTGTCCACCGGGGAGCTGTTTTTT.

V and J are TRBV9 and TRBJ2-3; 7 bases fit TRBD2. The CDR3 has 12 residues. Germline values: CDR1 SGDLS, CDR2 YYNGEE. The V and J ends lost 2 bases and 15 bases, in that order; junction bases with no gene match: 9. CDR3 DNA sequence: TGTGCCAGCAGCGTCCTCGGGGGGACTAAATATTTT. Amino acid sequence: CASSVLGGTKYF.

The V call is TRBV19, the J call TRBJ2-2; D gene uncertain. The CDR3 extends over 15 amino acids. V was shortened by 7 bases and J by 1 base, with 13 bases between the two germline ends. Germline V gene lookup returns CDR1 LNHDA and CDR2 SQIVND (reference sequence). This CDR3 reads CASTSPGGNTGELFF. CDR3 in DNA: TGTGCCAGTACTTCCCCAGGTGGGAACACCGGGGAGCTGTTTTTT.

This chain uses TRBV5-1 with TRBJ2-7; possible D gene TRBD2, 6 bases. The length of the CDR3 is 15 residues. V shed 5 bases and J shed 1 base, with 16 bases lying between them. In germline, CDR1 is SGHRS, CDR2 YFSETQ. CDR3 sequence: CASRFGDSSSYEQYF. Here the CDR3 DNA reads TGCGCCAGCAGATTTGGGGACTCCAGTTCCTACGAGCAGTACTTC.

The chain employs TRBV27 and TRBJ1-2; D perhaps matches TRBD1 (5 bases). CDR3 length equals 14 residues. The V gene's germline CDR1 is MNHEY and CDR2 SMNVEV (reference sequence). Trimming took off 7 bases at V and 1 base at J, with 13 bases between the two ends. CDR3 amino acids: CASKNPGDNYGYTF. DNA for the CDR3: TGTGCCAGCAAGAATCCGGGGGATAACTATGGCTACACCTTC.

The J gene is TRBJ2-7, the V gene TRBV7-2; 9 bases align to TRBD1. Germline CDR1 and CDR2: SGHTA and FQGNSA. V dropped 5 bases and J dropped 3; count of bases not matched to a gene: 5. This CDR3 is 14 amino acids long. CDR3 in DNA: TGTGCCAGCAGCACGGGACAGGGAAACTACGAGCAGTACTTC. As protein: CASSTGQGNYEQYF. The complete variable domain, with remaining parts taken from reference TRBV7-2 and TRBJ2-7, reads GAGVSQSPSNKVTEKGKDVELRCDPISGHTALYWYRQSLGQGLEFLIYFQGNSAPDKSGLPSDRFSAERTGGSVSTLTIQRTQQEDSAVYLCASSTGQGNYEQYFGPGTRLTVT.